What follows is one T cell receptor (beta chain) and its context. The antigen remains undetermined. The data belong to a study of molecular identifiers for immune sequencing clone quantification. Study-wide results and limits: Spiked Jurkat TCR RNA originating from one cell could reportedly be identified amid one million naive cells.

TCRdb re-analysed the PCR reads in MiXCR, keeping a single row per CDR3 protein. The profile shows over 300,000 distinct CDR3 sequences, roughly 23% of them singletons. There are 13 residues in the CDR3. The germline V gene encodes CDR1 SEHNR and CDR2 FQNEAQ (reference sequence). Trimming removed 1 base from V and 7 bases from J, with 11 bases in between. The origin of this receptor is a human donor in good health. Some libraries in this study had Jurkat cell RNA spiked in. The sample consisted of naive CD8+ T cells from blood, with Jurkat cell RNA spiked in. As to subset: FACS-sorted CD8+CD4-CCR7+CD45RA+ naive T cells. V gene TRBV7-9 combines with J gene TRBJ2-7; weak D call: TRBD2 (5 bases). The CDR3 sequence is CASSLVEGEEQYF. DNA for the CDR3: TGTGCCAGCAGCTTAGTCGAGGGAGAGGAGCAGTACTTC.